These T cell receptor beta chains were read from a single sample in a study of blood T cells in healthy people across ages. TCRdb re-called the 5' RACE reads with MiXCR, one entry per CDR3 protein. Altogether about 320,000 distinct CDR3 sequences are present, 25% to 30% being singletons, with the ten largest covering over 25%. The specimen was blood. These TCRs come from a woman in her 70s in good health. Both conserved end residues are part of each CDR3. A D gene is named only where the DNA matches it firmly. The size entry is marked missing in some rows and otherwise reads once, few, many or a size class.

CDR3 DNA: TGTGCCAGCAGTTTCAGGGGGCTCGACATCTATAGCAATCAGCCCCAGCATTTT
CDR3 protein: CASSFRGLDIYSNQPQHF
clone size: once
V gene: TRBV28
J gene: TRBJ1-5
D gene: TRBD1

CDR3 DNA: TGTGCCAGCAGTTCCATACTAGGACTGAATGAGCAGTTCTTC
CDR3 protein: CASSSILGLNEQFF
clone size: once
V gene: TRBV6-6
J gene: TRBJ2-1
D gene: -

CDR3 DNA: TGCAGCGTTGTATTGGGGGCGCAGGCCAAAAACATTCAGTACTTC
CDR3 protein: CSVVLGAQAKNIQYF
clone size: many
V gene: TRBV29-1
J gene: TRBJ2-4
D gene: -

CDR3 DNA: TGCAGCGTTGAAGACGGTAGGGGAGGCGAAAAACTGTTTTTT
CDR3 protein: CSVEDGRGGEKLFF
clone size: few
V gene: TRBV29-1
J gene: TRBJ1-4
D gene: -

CDR3 DNA: TGCAGTGCTAGACTTGAATGGGGGCTAGAGACCCAGTACTTC
CDR3 protein: CSARLEWGLETQYF
clone size: -
V gene: TRBV20-1
J gene: TRBJ2-5
D gene: -

CDR3 DNA: TGTGCCAGCAGTCCACAGGGTGGTGCTAACTATGGCTACACCTTC
CDR3 protein: CASSPQGGANYGYTF
clone size: many
V gene: TRBV12-3/TRBV12-4
J gene: TRBJ1-2
D gene: -

CDR3 DNA: TGTGCCAGCAGTTTATATTGGGGAGGATATTCCTATAATTCACCCCTCCACTTT
CDR3 protein: CASSLYWGGYSYNSPLHF
clone size: few
V gene: TRBV27
J gene: TRBJ1-6
D gene: -

CDR3 DNA: TGCGCCAGCAGCCAAGATTTCAATATGGGGGATGGCTACACCTTC
CDR3 protein: CASSQDFNMGDGYTF
clone size: once
V gene: TRBV4-1
J gene: TRBJ1-2
D gene: -

CDR3 DNA: TGCGCCAGCAGCTTGGAGGACCTCGTAGGCATTCAGTACTTC
CDR3 protein: CASSLEDLVGIQYF
clone size: many
V gene: TRBV5-1
J gene: TRBJ2-4
D gene: -

CDR3 DNA: TGTGCCAGCAGCTTCGGTCCCCTGAGGACTGAAGCTTTCTTT
CDR3 protein: CASSFGPLRTEAFF
clone size: -
V gene: TRBV7-2
J gene: TRBJ1-1
D gene: -

CDR3 DNA: TGTGCCAGCAGTGATGTTGTCGGGCCGAGGGGTGATAAGGGCTACACCTTC
CDR3 protein: CASSDVVGPRGDKGYTF
clone size: many
V gene: TRBV2
J gene: TRBJ1-2
D gene: -

CDR3 DNA: TGTGCCAGCAGCGTAGCTGGGGGGGGGACTAGCGGGAGGACAGATACGCAGTATTTT
CDR3 protein: CASSVAGGGTSGRTDTQYF
clone size: few
V gene: TRBV9
J gene: TRBJ2-3
D gene: TRBD2

CDR3 DNA: TGTGCCAGCAGCCGAGATGGGGGGAGGAACACTGAAGCTTTCTTT
CDR3 protein: CASSRDGGRNTEAFF
clone size: -
V gene: TRBV3-1
J gene: TRBJ1-1
D gene: -

CDR3 DNA: TGTGCCAGCAGTCAAAATGAATTGCGGTCCGAGCAGTACTTC
CDR3 protein: CASSQNELRSEQYF
clone size: many
V gene: TRBV6-5
J gene: TRBJ2-7
D gene: -

CDR3 DNA: TGTGCCAGCAGTCCGCCCGTCGGGGGGCGAAGAATCTATAATCAGCCCCAGCATTTT
CDR3 protein: CASSPPVGGRRIYNQPQHF
clone size: -
V gene: TRBV6-7
J gene: TRBJ1-5
D gene: -

CDR3 DNA: TGTGCCAGCAGCTTTCTTGATAATTCACCCCTCCACTTT
CDR3 protein: CASSFLDNSPLHF
clone size: few
V gene: TRBV7-3
J gene: TRBJ1-6
D gene: -

CDR3 DNA: TGTGCCAGCAGCCAATCGGTTCTACGGAGCTCTGGAAACACCATATATTTT
CDR3 protein: CASSQSVLRSSGNTIYF
clone size: -
V gene: TRBV16
J gene: TRBJ1-3
D gene: -

CDR3 DNA: TGTGCCAGCAGTTATCGAGGGGTTCCCAATCAGCCCCAGCATTTT
CDR3 protein: CASSYRGVPNQPQHF
clone size: -
V gene: TRBV6-2/TRBV6-3
J gene: TRBJ1-5
D gene: -

CDR3 DNA: TGTGCCAGCAGCTCCATGGGGACTGCGAACACCGGGGAGCTGTTTTTT
CDR3 protein: CASSSMGTANTGELFF
clone size: -
V gene: TRBV7-2
J gene: TRBJ2-2
D gene: -

CDR3 DNA: TGTGCCAGCAGCGTAGGGGTAGGAGGGGAAGGTGGCGAGCAGTACTTC
CDR3 protein: CASSVGVGGEGGEQYF
clone size: -
V gene: TRBV9
J gene: TRBJ2-7
D gene: -

CDR3 DNA: TGTGCCAGCAGTCCAGTCCAAGAGACCCAGTACTTC
CDR3 protein: CASSPVQETQYF
clone size: few
V gene: TRBV6-6
J gene: TRBJ2-5
D gene: -

CDR3 DNA: TGTGCCAGCAGCTTAGAAGGGTCGGGCACCGGGGAGCTGTTTTTT
CDR3 protein: CASSLEGSGTGELFF
clone size: few
V gene: TRBV11-2
J gene: TRBJ2-2
D gene: -

CDR3 DNA: TGCAGCGTTGAAGGGCAGAGGTATGGCTACACCTTC
CDR3 protein: CSVEGQRYGYTF
clone size: few
V gene: TRBV29-1
J gene: TRBJ1-2
D gene: -

CDR3 DNA: TGTACCAGCAGTAAGGGGATGAGAAGCACAGATACGCAGTATTTT
CDR3 protein: CTSSKGMRSTDTQYF
clone size: -
V gene: TRBV28
J gene: TRBJ2-3
D gene: -

CDR3 DNA: TGTGCCAGCCGCGGTGGATCGGAGACCCAGTACTTC
CDR3 protein: CASRGGSETQYF
clone size: -
V gene: TRBV6-6
J gene: TRBJ2-5
D gene: -

CDR3 DNA: TGCAGTGCTAGAGGACAGCGGGATGGGAATGAGCAGTTCTTC
CDR3 protein: CSARGQRDGNEQFF
clone size: few
V gene: TRBV20-1
J gene: TRBJ2-1
D gene: TRBD2

CDR3 DNA: TGTGCCAGCAGCCCGGGCGCGTATGGTACAGATACGCAGTATTTT
CDR3 protein: CASSPGAYGTDTQYF
clone size: -
V gene: TRBV5-6
J gene: TRBJ2-3
D gene: -

CDR3 DNA: TGTGCCAGCTCTTCACGGGTGAACACCGGGGAGCTGTTTTTT
CDR3 protein: CASSSRVNTGELFF
clone size: -
V gene: TRBV6-1
J gene: TRBJ2-2
D gene: -

CDR3 DNA: TGCAGTGCTAACGACCGGGCTAGCGGGGGATCGAACACCGGGGAGCTGTTTTTT
CDR3 protein: CSANDRASGGSNTGELFF
clone size: -
V gene: TRBV20-1
J gene: TRBJ2-2
D gene: TRBD2

CDR3 DNA: TGTGCCAGCAGCGGACTGTTCGGGACGGACATTCAGTACTTC
CDR3 protein: CASSGLFGTDIQYF
clone size: -
V gene: TRBV9
J gene: TRBJ2-4
D gene: -

CDR3 DNA: TGCGCCAGCAGCCCGGGACTAGCGTACCAAGAGACCCAGTACTTC
CDR3 protein: CASSPGLAYQETQYF
clone size: -
V gene: TRBV5-1
J gene: TRBJ2-5
D gene: TRBD2

CDR3 DNA: TGCGCCAGCAGCGTGGACAGGGGGCGGACTGAAGCTTTCTTT
CDR3 protein: CASSVDRGRTEAFF
clone size: -
V gene: TRBV5-1
J gene: TRBJ1-1
D gene: TRBD1

CDR3 DNA: TGTGCCAGCAGTATAGGACTAGCGGGAGGTGTTTGGGAGGGCACAGATACGCAGTATTTT
CDR3 protein: CASSIGLAGGVWEGTDTQYF
clone size: -
V gene: TRBV28
J gene: TRBJ2-3
D gene: TRBD2

CDR3 DNA: TGTGCCATACAAGAGGGTGAGCAGTTCTTC
CDR3 protein: CAIQEGEQFF
clone size: -
V gene: TRBV7-8
J gene: TRBJ2-1
D gene: -

CDR3 DNA: TGTGCCAGCAGTTCGCCCGGAGCCTTCTACGAGCAGTACTTC
CDR3 protein: CASSSPGAFYEQYF
clone size: -
V gene: TRBV27
J gene: TRBJ2-7
D gene: -

CDR3 DNA: TGCAGTGCTAGAGAGCATGAAACAGATACGCAGTATTTT
CDR3 protein: CSAREHETDTQYF
clone size: -
V gene: TRBV20-1
J gene: TRBJ2-3
D gene: -

CDR3 DNA: TGCAGTGTTAGATCACCGGGACTAGCGCCCGCAGATACGCAGTATTTT
CDR3 protein: CSVRSPGLAPADTQYF
clone size: -
V gene: TRBV20-1
J gene: TRBJ2-3
D gene: TRBD2

CDR3 DNA: TGTGCCAGCAGCGTAGATCACAGCGGAAAAATTGGCTACACCTTC
CDR3 protein: CASSVDHSGKIGYTF
clone size: -
V gene: TRBV9
J gene: TRBJ1-2
D gene: -

CDR3 DNA: TGTGCCAGCAGTTTCTCTAGGGGCTCCTACAATGAGCAGTTCTTC
CDR3 protein: CASSFSRGSYNEQFF
clone size: -
V gene: TRBV12-3/TRBV12-4
J gene: TRBJ2-1
D gene: -

CDR3 DNA: TGTGCCAGCAGCCTACTAGCGGGGGCCGAGGATACGCAGTATTTT
CDR3 protein: CASSLLAGAEDTQYF
clone size: -
V gene: TRBV7-9
J gene: TRBJ2-3
D gene: TRBD2

CDR3 DNA: TGCGCCAGCAGCCAAGCGGGATTATCCAAAAACATTCAGTACTTC
CDR3 protein: CASSQAGLSKNIQYF
clone size: few
V gene: TRBV4-1
J gene: TRBJ2-4
D gene: -

CDR3 DNA: TGCAGCGTCAGGAGGGAAAACAATGAGCAGTTCTTC
CDR3 protein: CSVRRENNEQFF
clone size: few
V gene: TRBV29-1
J gene: TRBJ2-1
D gene: -

CDR3 DNA: TGCAGTGCTAACCCAATGTTTACAGGGGGACGCAATCAGCCCCAGCATTTT
CDR3 protein: CSANPMFTGGRNQPQHF
clone size: -
V gene: TRBV20-1
J gene: TRBJ1-5
D gene: TRBD1

CDR3 DNA: TGTGCCAGCAGTCTCCATCTCGGGGCTGGTACGCAGTATTTT
CDR3 protein: CASSLHLGAGTQYF
clone size: -
V gene: TRBV12-3/TRBV12-4
J gene: TRBJ2-3
D gene: -